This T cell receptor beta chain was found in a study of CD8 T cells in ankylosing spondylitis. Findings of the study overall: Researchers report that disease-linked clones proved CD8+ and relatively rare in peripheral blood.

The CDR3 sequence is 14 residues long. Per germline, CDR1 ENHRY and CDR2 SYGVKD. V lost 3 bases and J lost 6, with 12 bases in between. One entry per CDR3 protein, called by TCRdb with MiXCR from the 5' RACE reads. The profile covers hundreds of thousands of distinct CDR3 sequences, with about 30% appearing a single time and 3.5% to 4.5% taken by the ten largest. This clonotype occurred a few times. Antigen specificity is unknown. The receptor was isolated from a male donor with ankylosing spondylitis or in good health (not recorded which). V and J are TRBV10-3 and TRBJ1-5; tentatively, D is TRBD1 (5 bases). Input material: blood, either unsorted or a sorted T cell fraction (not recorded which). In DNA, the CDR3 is TGTGCCATCAGTGAATCGTCTGGGGGTCAGCCCCAGCATTTT. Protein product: CAISESSGGQPQHF.